Below are 6 T cell receptor beta chains sequenced from a single sample in a study of T cells in Graves' hyperthyroidism and ophthalmopathy. Researchers amplified the TCR beta CDR3 regions from RNA transcripts. During a first-round RT-PCR of the TCR CDR3, the HTBI primer set was used. TCRdb reprocessed the multiplex PCR reads with MiXCR, giving one entry per CDR3 protein. The repertoire holds 450,000 to 500,000 distinct CDR3 sequences, with under 25% as singletons. Sequences were obtained from blood. These receptors originate from a woman in her 70s with Graves' ophthalmopathy.

V gene TRBV6-5 combines with J gene TRBJ2-7, with D unresolved. This CDR3 contains 15 residues. Between the trimmed V and J ends, which lost 3 bases and 0 bases, there was a span of 12 bases. From germline, CDR1 is MNHEY and CDR2 SVGAGI. The CDR3 here is CASSYYNSPSYEQYF. For the CDR3, the DNA is TGTGCCAGCAGTTATTATAACAGTCCCTCCTACGAGCAGTACTTC.

This clonotype was found many times. The V and J genes are TRBV12-3 or TRBV12-4 and TRBJ2-1; TRBD2 agrees at 8 bases. The J segment lost 1 base and the V segment lost 6 bases, leaving 2 bases of the junction unmatched. The CDR3 loop spans 14 amino acids. CDR3 loop: CASSRGGSYNEQFF. CDR3 nucleotides: TGTGCCAGCAGCCGGGGGGGGTCCTACAATGAGCAGTTCTTC.

V gene TRBV5-1 combines with J gene TRBJ1-1, with 11 bases identical to TRBD1. CDR3 size: 16 residues. The J segment lost 5 bases and the V segment lost 0 bases, leaving 6 bases of the junction unmatched. Germline assignment: CDR1 SGHRS and CDR2 YFSETQ. The CDR3 nucleotides are TGCGCCAGCAGCTTGGTGGGCGGGACAGGGGGAACTGAAGCTTTCTTT. It codes for CASSLVGGTGGTEAFF.

This clonotype occurred many times. The chain couples TRBV25-1 to TRBJ1-2, with 10 bases identical to TRBD1. Germline loops: CDR1 MGHDK, CDR2 SYGVNS. This CDR3 is 18 amino acids long. V was clipped by 3 bases and J by 0 bases; unmatched bases: 10. As DNA, the CDR3 is TGTGCCAGCAGTGACGTAGAGACAGGGGGCACGTCTAACTATGGCTACACCTTC. It translates to CASSDVETGGTSNYGYTF.

This clonotype has just a few counts. The genes are TRBV29-1 and TRBJ1-1; weak D call: TRBD1 (5 bases). This CDR3 comprises 11 residues. V lost 4 bases and J lost 10, with 13 bases in between. Germline assignment: CDR1 SQVTM and CDR2 ANQGSEA. The CDR3 DNA reads TGCAGCGTTGTGGGGGTGTTAGGAGCTTTCTTT. Its translation: CSVVGVLGAFF.

This clonotype was observed a few times. This chain uses TRBV5-1 with TRBJ2-1, with 12 bases identical to TRBD2. There are 16 residues in the CDR3. V lost 0 bases and J lost 2; bases outside the gene matches: 0. The germline gives CDR1 SGHRS, CDR2 YFSETQ. CDR3 loop: CASSLGTSGAYNEQFF. CDR3 nucleotide sequence: TGCGCCAGCAGCTTGGGGACTAGCGGGGCCTACAATGAGCAGTTCTTC.